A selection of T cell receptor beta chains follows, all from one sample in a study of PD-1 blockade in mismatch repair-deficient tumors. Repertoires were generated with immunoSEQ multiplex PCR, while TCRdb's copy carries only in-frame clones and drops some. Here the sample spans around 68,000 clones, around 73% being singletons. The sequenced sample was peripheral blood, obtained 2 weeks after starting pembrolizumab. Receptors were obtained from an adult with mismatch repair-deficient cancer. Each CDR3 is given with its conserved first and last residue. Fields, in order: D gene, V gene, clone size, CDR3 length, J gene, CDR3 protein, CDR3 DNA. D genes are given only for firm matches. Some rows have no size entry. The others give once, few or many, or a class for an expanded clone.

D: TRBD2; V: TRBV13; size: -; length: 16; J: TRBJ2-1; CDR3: CASSTSGTSGYNEQFF; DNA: TGTGCCAGCAGCACCTCCGGGACTAGCGGATACAATGAGCAGTTCTTC
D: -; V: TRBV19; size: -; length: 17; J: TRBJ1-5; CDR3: CASSQGTFEIENQPQHF; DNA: TGTGCCAGTAGCCAAGGGACATTTGAGATAGAGAATCAGCCCCAGCATTTT
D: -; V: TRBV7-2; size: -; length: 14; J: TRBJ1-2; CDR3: CASSLNLQGEGYTF; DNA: TGTGCCAGCAGCTTAAATTTACAGGGAGAGGGCTACACCTTC
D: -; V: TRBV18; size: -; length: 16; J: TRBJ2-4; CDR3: CASSPGYNLAKNIQYF; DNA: TGTGCCAGCTCTCCAGGGTACAATCTAGCCAAAAACATTCAGTACTTC
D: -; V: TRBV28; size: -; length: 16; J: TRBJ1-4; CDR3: CATGSSLGATNEKLFF; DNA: TGTGCCACAGGCTCCTCTCTTGGAGCAACTAATGAAAAACTGTTTTTT
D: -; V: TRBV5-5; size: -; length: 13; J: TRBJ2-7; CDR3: CASSFNWDYEQYF; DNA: TGTGCCAGCAGCTTCAACTGGGACTACGAGCAGTACTTC
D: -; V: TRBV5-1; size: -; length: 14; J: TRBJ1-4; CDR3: CASSTGLSNEKLFF; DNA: TGCGCCAGCAGCACGGGACTGTCTAATGAAAAACTGTTTTTT
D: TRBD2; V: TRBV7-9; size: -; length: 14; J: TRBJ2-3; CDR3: CATGASGNTDTQYF; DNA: TGTGCCACGGGAGCTAGCGGAAACACAGATACGCAGTATTTT
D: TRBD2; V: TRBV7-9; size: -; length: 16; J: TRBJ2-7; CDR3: CASSLVSGRADYEQYF; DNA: TGTGCCAGCAGCTTAGTGAGCGGGAGGGCCGACTACGAGCAGTACTTC
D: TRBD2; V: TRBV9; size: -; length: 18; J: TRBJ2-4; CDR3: CASSVLAGTGSAKNIQYF; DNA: TGTGCCAGCAGCGTCCTAGCGGGTACCGGGTCGGCCAAAAACATTCAGTACTTC
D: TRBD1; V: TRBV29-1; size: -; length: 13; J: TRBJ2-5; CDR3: CSVRDRGQETQYF; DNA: TGCAGCGTACGTGACAGGGGGCAAGAGACCCAGTACTTC
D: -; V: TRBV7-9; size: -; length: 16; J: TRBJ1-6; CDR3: CASSSLDLIYNSPLHF; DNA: TGTGCCAGCAGCTCGTTGGACTTAATTTATAATTCACCCCTCCACTTT
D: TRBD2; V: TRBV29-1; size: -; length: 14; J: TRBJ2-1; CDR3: CSVERGTGGNEQFF; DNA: TGCAGCGTTGAGAGGGGGACGGGGGGGAATGAGCAGTTCTTC
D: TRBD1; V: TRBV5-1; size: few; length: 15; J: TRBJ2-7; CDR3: CASSPGGTAYYEQYF; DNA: TGCGCCAGCAGCCCGGGTGGGACAGCCTACTACGAGCAGTACTTC
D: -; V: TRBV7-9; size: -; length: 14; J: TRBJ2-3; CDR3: CASSGHTSTDTQYF; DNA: TGTGCCAGTAGCGGACATACTAGCACAGATACGCAGTATTTT
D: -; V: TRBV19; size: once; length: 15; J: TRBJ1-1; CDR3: CASSMGAAGGTEAFF; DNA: TGTGCCAGTAGTATGGGCGCGGCAGGCGGGACTGAAGCTTTCTTT
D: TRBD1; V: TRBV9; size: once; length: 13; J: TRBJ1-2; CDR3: CASSAGQIYGYTF; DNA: TGTGCCAGCAGCGCGGGACAGATTTATGGCTACACCTTC
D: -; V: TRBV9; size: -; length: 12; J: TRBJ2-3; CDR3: CASSENTDTQYF; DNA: TGTGCCAGCAGCGAAAACACAGATACGCAGTATTTT
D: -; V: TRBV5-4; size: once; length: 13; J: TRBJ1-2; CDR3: CASSFGGRDGYTF; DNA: TGTGCCAGCAGCTTCGGGGGCCGGGATGGCTACACCTTC
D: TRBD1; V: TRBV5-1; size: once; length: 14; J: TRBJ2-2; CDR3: CASRRTGDTGELFF; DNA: TGCGCCAGCAGACGAACAGGGGACACCGGGGAGCTGTTTTTT
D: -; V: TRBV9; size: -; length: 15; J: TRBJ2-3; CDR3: CASSVEGMGTDTQYF; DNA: TGTGCCAGCAGCGTAGAAGGTATGGGCACAGATACGCAGTATTTT
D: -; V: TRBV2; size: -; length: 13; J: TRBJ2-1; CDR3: CASRERTANEQFF; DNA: TGTGCCAGCAGAGAAAGGACAGCAAATGAGCAGTTCTTC
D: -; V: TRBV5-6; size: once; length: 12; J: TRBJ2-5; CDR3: CASTGIQETQYF; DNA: TGTGCCAGCACCGGGATCCAAGAGACCCAGTACTTC
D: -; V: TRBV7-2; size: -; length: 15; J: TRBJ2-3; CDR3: CASRRARGRTDTQYF; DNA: TGTGCCAGCAGACGCGCCAGAGGTCGGACAGATACGCAGTATTTT
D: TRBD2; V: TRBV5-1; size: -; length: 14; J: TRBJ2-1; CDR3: CASSFAGGFNEQFF; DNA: TGCGCCAGCAGCTTCGCGGGAGGGTTCAATGAGCAGTTCTTC
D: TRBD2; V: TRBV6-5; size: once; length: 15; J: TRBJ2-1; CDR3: CATGPGLVSYNEQFF; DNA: TGTGCCACCGGTCCCGGACTAGTGTCGTACAATGAGCAGTTCTTC
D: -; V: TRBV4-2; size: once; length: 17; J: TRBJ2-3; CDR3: CASSQDLGGSGTDTQYF; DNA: TGTGCCAGCAGCCAAGATCTTGGAGGATCTGGCACAGATACGCAGTATTTT
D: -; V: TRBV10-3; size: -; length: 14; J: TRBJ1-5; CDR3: CAISGTVSNQPQHF; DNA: TGTGCCATCAGTGGGACAGTAAGCAATCAGCCCCAGCATTTT